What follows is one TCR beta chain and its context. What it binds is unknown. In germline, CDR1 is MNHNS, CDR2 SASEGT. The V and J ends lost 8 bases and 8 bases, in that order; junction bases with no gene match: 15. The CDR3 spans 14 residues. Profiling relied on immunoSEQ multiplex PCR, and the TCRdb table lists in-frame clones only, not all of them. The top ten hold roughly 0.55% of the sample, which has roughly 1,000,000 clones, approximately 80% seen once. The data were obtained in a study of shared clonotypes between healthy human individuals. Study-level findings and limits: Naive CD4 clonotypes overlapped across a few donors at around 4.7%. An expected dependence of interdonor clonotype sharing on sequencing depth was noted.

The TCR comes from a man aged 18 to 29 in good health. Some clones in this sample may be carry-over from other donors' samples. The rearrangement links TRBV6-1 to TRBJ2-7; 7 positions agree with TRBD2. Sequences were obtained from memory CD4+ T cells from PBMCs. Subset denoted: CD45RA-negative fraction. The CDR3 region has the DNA TGTGCCAGCGATAGGCGGGAGCCCGCTGGGAAGCAGTACTTC. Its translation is CASDRREPAGKQYF.